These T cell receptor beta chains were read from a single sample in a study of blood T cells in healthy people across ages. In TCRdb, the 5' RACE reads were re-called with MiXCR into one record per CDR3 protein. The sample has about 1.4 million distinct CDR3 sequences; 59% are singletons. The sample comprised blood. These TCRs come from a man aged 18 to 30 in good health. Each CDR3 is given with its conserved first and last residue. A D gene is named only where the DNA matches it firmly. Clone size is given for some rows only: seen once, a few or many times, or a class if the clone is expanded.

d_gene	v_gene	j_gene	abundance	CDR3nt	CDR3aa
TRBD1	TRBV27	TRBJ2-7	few	TGTGCCATCGCGTCACTGGGGACAGGGATCGGCGAGCAGTACTTC	CAIASLGTGIGEQYF
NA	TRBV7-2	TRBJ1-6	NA	TGTGCCAGCAGCTTAGAGGGGCCAAGTAATTCACCCCTCCACTTT	CASSLEGPSNSPLHF
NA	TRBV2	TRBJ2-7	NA	TGTGCCAGCGGGGTGTGGGACCGACTATCCTACGAGCAGTACTTC	CASGVWDRLSYEQYF
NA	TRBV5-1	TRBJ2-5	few	TGCGCCAGCAGCAGAGTCGGAGGGCTACAAGAGACCCAGTACTTC	CASSRVGGLQETQYF
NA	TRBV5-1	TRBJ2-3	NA	TGCGCCAGCAGCTTGGCTGAGACAGATACGCAGTATTTT	CASSLAETDTQYF
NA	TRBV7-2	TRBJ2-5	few	TGTGCCAGCAGCTTTTATACGGGACAACAAGAGACCCAGTACTTC	CASSFYTGQQETQYF
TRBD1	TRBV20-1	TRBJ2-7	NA	TGCAGTGCTAGCGGGGCGGGACAGGGGGCCGTCTACGAGCAGTACTTC	CSASGAGQGAVYEQYF
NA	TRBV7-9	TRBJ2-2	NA	TGTGCCAGCAGGCCTTCCACAGTGAACACCGGGGAGCTGTTTTTT	CASRPSTVNTGELFF
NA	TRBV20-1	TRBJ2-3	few	TGCAGTGCTCCCTATAAATACACGCAGTATTTT	CSAPYKYTQYF
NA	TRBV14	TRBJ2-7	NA	TGTGCCAGCAGCCGACCCGGACTCGAAGATTCTGCCCAGTACTTC	CASSRPGLEDSAQYF
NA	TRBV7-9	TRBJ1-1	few	TGTGCCAGCAGCGACCCGGGGGAGAACACTGAAGCTTTCTTT	CASSDPGENTEAFF
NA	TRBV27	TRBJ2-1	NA	TGTGCCAGCAGTGACCGGGGGAGCTCCTACAATGAGCAGTTCTTC	CASSDRGSSYNEQFF
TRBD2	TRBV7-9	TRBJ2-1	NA	TGTGCCAGCAGCACACTAGCGCTACTCTACAATGAGCAGTTCTTC	CASSTLALLYNEQFF
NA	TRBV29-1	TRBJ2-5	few	TGCAGCGTTGACGTGTACCAAGAGACCCAGTACTTC	CSVDVYQETQYF
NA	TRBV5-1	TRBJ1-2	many	TGCGCCAGCGGCCTAGGAGAATTGAACTATGGCTACACCTTC	CASGLGELNYGYTF
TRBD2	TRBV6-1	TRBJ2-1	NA	TGTGCCAGCAGTGATGGCGGGAGCCCCTACAATGAGCAGTTCTTC	CASSDGGSPYNEQFF
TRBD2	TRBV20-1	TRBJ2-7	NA	TGCAGTGACGGATGGGGACAGACGAAACTAGCGGGACCATACGAGCAGTACTTC	CSDGWGQTKLAGPYEQYF
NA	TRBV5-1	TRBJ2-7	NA	TGCGCCAGCAGCTTGGAAGCTCGCGGGCACGAGCAGTACTTC	CASSLEARGHEQYF
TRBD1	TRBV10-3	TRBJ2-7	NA	TGTGCCGTAGAAGCACAGGGGGCTCAGAACGAGCAGTACTTC	CAVEAQGAQNEQYF
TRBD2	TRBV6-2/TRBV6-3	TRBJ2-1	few	TGTGCCAGCACCCCTAGCGGGGGGCCTTGGGAGCAGTTCTTC	CASTPSGGPWEQFF
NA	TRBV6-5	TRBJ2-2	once	TGTGCCAGCAGTTTTAGGGGATATGGCGGGGAGCTGTTTTTT	CASSFRGYGGELFF
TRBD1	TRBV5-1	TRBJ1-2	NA	TGCGCCAGCAGCTTGGCCGGGACAGGACGTGGCTACACCTTC	CASSLAGTGRGYTF
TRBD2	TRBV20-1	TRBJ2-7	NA	TGCAGTGCTAGCGTCCGGGAGGGCCTGTACGAGCAGTACTTC	CSASVREGLYEQYF
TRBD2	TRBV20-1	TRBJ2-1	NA	TGCAGTGCTAGGGCCGGGACTAGCGGGGGGACCCACCACTACAATGAGCAGTTCTTC	CSARAGTSGGTHHYNEQFF
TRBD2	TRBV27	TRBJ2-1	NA	TGTGCCAGCAGTCTTAGCGGGCGCTTTGATGAGCAGTTCTTC	CASSLSGRFDEQFF
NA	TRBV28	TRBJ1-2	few	TGTGCCAGCAAACCGGCAGGGTCTAACTATGGCTACACCTTC	CASKPAGSNYGYTF
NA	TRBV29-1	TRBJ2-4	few	TGCAGCGTTCGACAGACGACGAACATTCAGTACTTC	CSVRQTTNIQYF
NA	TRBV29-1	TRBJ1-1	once	TGCAGCGTTGTAGGGTTGGACACTGAAGCTTTCTTT	CSVVGLDTEAFF
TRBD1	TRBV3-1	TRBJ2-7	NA	TGTGCCAGCAGCGCCAACCTTTCCGGGACAGGGGTAATCTACGAGCAGTACTTC	CASSANLSGTGVIYEQYF
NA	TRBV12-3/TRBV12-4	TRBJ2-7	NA	TGTGCCAGCAGCCAGGCCTCTGCCTACGAGCAGTACTTC	CASSQASAYEQYF
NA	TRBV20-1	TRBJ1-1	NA	TGCAGTGCTAGTTTGCCCCCTTTCCGATTGAACACTGAAGCTTTCTTT	CSASLPPFRLNTEAFF
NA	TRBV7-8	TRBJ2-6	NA	TGTGCCAGCAGCAAGGATTTGGGGGCCAACGTCCTGACTTTC	CASSKDLGANVLTF
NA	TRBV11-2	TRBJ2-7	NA	TGTGCCAGCAGCTCACACAGGGTCGACTACGAGCAGTACTTC	CASSSHRVDYEQYF
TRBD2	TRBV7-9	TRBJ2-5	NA	TGTGCCAGCAGCCGGACTAGCGGGAGGTTCGAGACCCAGTACTTC	CASSRTSGRFETQYF
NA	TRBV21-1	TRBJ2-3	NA	TGTGCCAGCAGCAAACGGCACCGGGACACATGCACAGATACGCAGTATTTT	CASSKRHRDTCTDTQYF
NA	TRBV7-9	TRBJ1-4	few	TGTGCCAGCAGCTTCTATGGAACAGGGTTAACGGAAAAACTGTTTTTT	CASSFYGTGLTEKLFF
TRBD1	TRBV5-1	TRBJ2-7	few	TGCGCCAGCAGCCGCCGGGACAGCACCTACGAGCAGTACTTC	CASSRRDSTYEQYF